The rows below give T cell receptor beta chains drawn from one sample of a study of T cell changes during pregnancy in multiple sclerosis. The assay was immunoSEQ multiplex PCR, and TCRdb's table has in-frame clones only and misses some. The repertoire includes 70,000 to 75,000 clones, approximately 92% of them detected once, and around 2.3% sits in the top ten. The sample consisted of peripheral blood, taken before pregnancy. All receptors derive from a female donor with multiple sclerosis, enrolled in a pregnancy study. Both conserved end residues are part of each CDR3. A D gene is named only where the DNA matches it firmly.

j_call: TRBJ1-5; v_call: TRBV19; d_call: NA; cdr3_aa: CASKTLGDQPQHF
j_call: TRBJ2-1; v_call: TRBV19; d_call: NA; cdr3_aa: CASSELPPSYNEQFF
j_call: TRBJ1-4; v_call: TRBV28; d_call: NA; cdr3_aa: CASSPRPGYDEKLFF
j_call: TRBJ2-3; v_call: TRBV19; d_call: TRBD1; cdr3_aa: CASTQLGTAGTDTQYF
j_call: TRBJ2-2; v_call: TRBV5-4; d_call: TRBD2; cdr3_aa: CASSFFLREGTGELFF
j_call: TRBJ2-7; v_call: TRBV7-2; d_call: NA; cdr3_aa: CASSLSRQTQYF
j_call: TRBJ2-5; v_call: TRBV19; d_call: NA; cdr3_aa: CASSPVLPGETQYF
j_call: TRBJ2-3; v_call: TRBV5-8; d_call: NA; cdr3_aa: CASSLDYGTDTQYF
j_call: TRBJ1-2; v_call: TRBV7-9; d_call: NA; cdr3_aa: CASSLAGGGGGYTF
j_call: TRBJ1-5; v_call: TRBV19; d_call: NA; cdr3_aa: CASSIKPPGLGGQPQHF
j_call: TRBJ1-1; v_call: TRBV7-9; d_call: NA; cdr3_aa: CASSLNDWVRNTEAFF
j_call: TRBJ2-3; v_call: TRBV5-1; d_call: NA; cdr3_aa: CASSLGVRTDTQYF
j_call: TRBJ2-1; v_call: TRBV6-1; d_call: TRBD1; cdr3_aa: CASGTAFYNEQFF
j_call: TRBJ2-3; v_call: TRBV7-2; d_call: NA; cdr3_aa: CASSLDGTGSTDTQYF
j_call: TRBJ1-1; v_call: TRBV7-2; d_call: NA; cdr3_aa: CASSWSQGWDEAFF
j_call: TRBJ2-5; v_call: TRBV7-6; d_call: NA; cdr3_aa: CASSLIGGGMETQYF
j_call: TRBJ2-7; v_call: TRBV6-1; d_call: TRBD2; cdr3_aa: CASSAPTSKYEQYF
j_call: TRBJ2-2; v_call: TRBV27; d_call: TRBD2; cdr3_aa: CASSPGSGRAFGTGELFF
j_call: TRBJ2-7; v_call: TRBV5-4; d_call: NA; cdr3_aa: CASSSPRGEDEQYF
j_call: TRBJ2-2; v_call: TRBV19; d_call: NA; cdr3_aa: CASTGSGELFF
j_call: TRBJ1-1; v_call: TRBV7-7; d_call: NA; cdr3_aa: CASSLTVGTEAFF
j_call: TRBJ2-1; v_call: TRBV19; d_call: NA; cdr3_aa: CASSTPSTVVYNEQFF
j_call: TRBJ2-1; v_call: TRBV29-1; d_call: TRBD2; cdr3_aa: CSVEQGIQTSGRIYEQFF
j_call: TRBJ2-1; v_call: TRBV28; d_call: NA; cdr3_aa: CASSLQEYNEQFF
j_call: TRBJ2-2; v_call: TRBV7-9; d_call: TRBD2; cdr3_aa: CASSLAGSGSRGTGELFF
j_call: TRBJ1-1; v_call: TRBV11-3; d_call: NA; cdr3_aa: CASSLASRSPDTEAFF
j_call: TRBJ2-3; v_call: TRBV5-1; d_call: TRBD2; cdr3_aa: CASSLETSGRGKDTQYF
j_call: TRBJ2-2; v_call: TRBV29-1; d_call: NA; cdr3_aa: CSAGIFTGPANTGELFF
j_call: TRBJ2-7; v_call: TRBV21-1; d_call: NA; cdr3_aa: CASSLGSGLGTHEQYF
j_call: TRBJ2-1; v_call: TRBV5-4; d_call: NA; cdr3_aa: CASNYPGNYYNEQFF